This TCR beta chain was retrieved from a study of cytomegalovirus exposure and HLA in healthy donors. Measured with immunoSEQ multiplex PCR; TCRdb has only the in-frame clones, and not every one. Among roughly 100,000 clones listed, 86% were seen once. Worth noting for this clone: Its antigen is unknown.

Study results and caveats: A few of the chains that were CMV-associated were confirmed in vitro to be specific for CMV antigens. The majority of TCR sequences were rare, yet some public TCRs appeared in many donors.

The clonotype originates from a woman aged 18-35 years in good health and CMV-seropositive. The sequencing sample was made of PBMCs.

CDR3 sequence (DNA): TGCGCCAGCAGCCTCGGGACAGTCCAAGAGACCCAGTACTTC. Amino acids: CASSLGTVQETQYF. The rearrangement joins TRBV5-1 to TRBJ2-5; 7 bases are a match to TRBD1. Looked up from germline, CDR1 is SGHRS and CDR2 is YFSETQ. The CDR3 runs 14 residues. V was clipped by 4 bases and J by 1 base; unmatched bases: 4.